This is a list of T cell receptor beta chains from one sample in a study of graft-versus-host responses after intestinal transplantation. Produced via immunoSEQ multiplex PCR; TCRdb's table is partial and in-frame only. The sample has around 29,000 clones; 90% to 95% are singletons. The specimen was PBMCs, collected 66 days after intestinal transplant. The receptors originated from a human patient who received an intestinal transplant, so some T cells may come from the graft donor. The CDR3 runs from the conserved cysteine through the conserved F or W. A D gene is named only where the DNA matches it firmly. The size entry is marked missing in some rows and otherwise reads once, few, many or a size class.

>.|TRBV5-8|TRBJ2-1|.
CASSRGGLINEQFF
TGTGCCAGCAGCCGTGGGGGGCTTATCAATGAGCAGTTCTTC
>.|TRBV2|TRBJ2-5|.
CASSEGASKETQYF
TGTGCCAGCAGTGAAGGCGCCTCAAAAGAGACCCAGTACTTC
>.|TRBV11-2|TRBJ2-7|.
CASSSLISYEQYF
TGTGCCAGCAGCTCCCTGATCTCCTACGAGCAGTACTTC
>.|TRBV28|TRBJ1-5|.
CASSPRYETDQINNQPQHF
TGTGCCAGCAGTCCCAGATACGAGACAGACCAAATAAACAATCAGCCCCAGCATTTT
>.|TRBV7-3|TRBJ2-3|TRBD2
CASSLRRGESTDTQYF
TGTGCCAGCAGCTTAAGACGGGGGGAATCCACAGATACGCAGTATTTT
>.|TRBV5-1|TRBJ2-5|.
CASGGTFQETQYF
TGCGCCAGCGGGGGGACTTTCCAAGAGACCCAGTACTTC
>.|TRBV15|TRBJ2-1|.
CATSTTPLSYNEQFF
TGTGCCACCAGCACCACTCCCCTATCCTACAATGAGCAGTTCTTC
>.|TRBV5-1|TRBJ1-6|TRBD1
CASSFRGGQATPSSYNSPLHF
TGCGCCAGCAGCTTCAGGGGCGGACAGGCAACACCGAGCTCCTATAATTCACCCCTCCACTTT
>.|TRBV11-2|TRBJ1-5|.
CASSLAFQGQPQHF
TGTGCCAGCAGCTTAGCTTTTCAGGGGCAGCCCCAGCATTTT
>.|TRBV5-1|TRBJ2-7|TRBD1
CASSLLTGVYEQYF
TGCGCCAGCAGCTTATTGACAGGGGTTTACGAGCAGTACTTC
>.|TRBV9|TRBJ2-7|TRBD2
CASSPIRSGGPDEQYF
TGTGCCAGCAGCCCTATTAGGTCGGGGGGGCCAGACGAGCAGTACTTC
>few|TRBV7-9|TRBJ1-6|.
CASSSLAPLHF
TGTGCCAGCAGTTCTTTGGCACCCCTCCACTTT
>.|TRBV5-1|TRBJ2-7|.
CASSPLDSSYEQYF
TGCGCCAGCAGCCCTTTGGATAGCTCCTACGAGCAGTACTTC
>.|TRBV6-5|TRBJ2-4|.
CASSYTESDIQYF
TGTGCCAGCAGTTACACAGAGAGCGACATTCAGTACTTC
>.|TRBV6-5|TRBJ2-1|.
CASSYSNEQFF
TGTGCCAGCAGTTACAGCAATGAGCAGTTCTTC
>.|TRBV27|TRBJ2-5|.
CASSFQGRYRTETQYF
TGTGCCAGCAGTTTTCAAGGCCGATACCGGACAGAGACCCAGTACTTC
>.|TRBV11-2|TRBJ2-7|.
CASSLDPERSYEQYF
TGTGCCAGCAGCTTAGACCCCGAACGGTCCTACGAGCAGTACTTC
>once|TRBV10-3|TRBJ1-1|.
CAISESDRNTEAFF
TGTGCCATCAGTGAGTCGGACAGGAACACTGAAGCTTTCTTT
>.|TRBV4-1|TRBJ1-2|TRBD1
CASSQATGTGSFYGYTF
TGCGCCAGCAGCCAGGCGACCGGGACAGGGAGTTTCTATGGCTACACCTTC
>.|TRBV2|TRBJ2-7|TRBD2
CASIEGGLALYYEQYF
TGTGCCAGCATAGAGGGAGGACTAGCCCTTTACTACGAGCAGTACTTC
>.|TRBV19|TRBJ1-6|.
CATNPDKTRHSPLHF
TGTGCCACGAACCCCGACAAGACACGACATTCACCCCTCCACTTT
>.|TRBV7-9|TRBJ2-1|.
CASSRDDHLYSYNEQFF
TGTGCCAGCAGCCGGGACGATCATTTGTACTCCTACAATGAGCAGTTCTTC
>.|TRBV9|TRBJ2-1|TRBD2
CASSVYVAGGLSEQFF
TGTGCCAGCAGCGTCTACGTAGCGGGGGGGCTTAGTGAGCAGTTCTTC
>.|TRBV19|TRBJ2-1|TRBD2
CASSTTSGSPNEQFF
TGTGCCAGTAGCACAACTAGCGGGAGCCCCAATGAGCAGTTCTTC
>once|TRBV9|TRBJ1-3|.
CASSGGDPNPNTIYF
TGTGCCAGCAGCGGCGGCGACCCGAATCCTAACACCATATATTTT
>.|TRBV29-1|TRBJ1-1|.
CSVLQLMTSIVLNTEAFF
TGCAGCGTTCTACAACTCATGACCTCTATTGTGCTGAACACTGAAGCTTTCTTT